This T cell receptor (beta chain) was documented in a study of T cell responses to AZD1222 COVID-19 vaccine. With regard to this clone: The antigen remains unidentified.

Study-wide findings and caveats: Researchers report vaccine-associated CD4 TCRs spanning spike, with dominance at 160-218 and 743-854. Repertoire collection took place solely once the T cell response had peaked. Mostly white British, mostly female donors; authors suggested clonal diversity may be underestimated.

Clones were read by immunoSEQ multiplex PCR, and TCRdb kept only the in-frame ones, dropping some. In the table there are tens of thousands of clones, about 88% of which are singletons. Trimming left V 6 bases short and J 1 base short, with 9 bases between. Per germline, CDR1 MNHEY and CDR2 SMNVEV (reference sequence). The length of the CDR3 is 13 residues. Second-dose intervals near 4 or 12 weeks were combined. This sequence joins TRBV27 and TRBJ1-2; D call uncertain. The receptor was isolated from an adult who received the AZD1222 COVID-19 vaccine. Material: peripheral blood, obtained 28 days after the second AZD1222 dose. The CDR3 sequence: CASRFSNNYGYTF. The CDR3 DNA reads TGTGCCAGCAGGTTCTCGAATAACTATGGCTACACCTTC.